This T cell receptor beta chain was sequenced during a study of T cell clusters in autoimmune cytopenias. The CDR3 consists of 14 residues. The V gene's germline CDR1 is MNHNY and CDR2 SVGAGI (reference sequence). Points from the study as a whole: Clustering suggested that physiological T cell clusters were missing in primary autoimmune cytopenia patients.

Judged by frequency, this clonotype is large (0.1 to 1%). Its specificity is not known. TRB amplification used roughly 250 ng of peripheral blood genomic DNA. TRB was amplified by touch-down multiplex PCR, primer pools A and B combined. TCRdb re-called the multiplex PCR reads; every CDR3 protein appears as one record, without DNA. The sample table includes 2,500 to 3,000 distinct CDR3 sequences. This sequence was found in a human donor with an autoimmune cytopenia, with autoimmune hepatitis or in good health (not recorded which). Source material: peripheral blood. V and J are TRBV6-6 and TRBJ2-7; TCRdb returns TRBD1, unconfirmable since there is no DNA. The CDR3 spells CASSKTMDTYEQYF.